This TCR beta chain appears in the sequencing data of a study of cytomegalovirus exposure and HLA in healthy donors. PCR used 60 Vbeta primers and 13 Jbeta primers. The protocol was immunoSEQ multiplex PCR, while the TCRdb copy is restricted to in-frame clones and leaves out a portion. The table lists 90,000 to 150,000 clones, roughly 80% of them singletons. The donors, nominally healthy at sampling, likely had unrecorded immune exposures. The CDR3 length is 15 residues. V was clipped by 4 bases and J by 3 bases, with 15 bases between them. Germline CDR1 MDHEN, CDR2 SYDVKM. Study results and limitations: Trimming of TCR beta V- and J-genes showed a link, identified in a later analysis, to a missense DCLRE1C variant. DRB1 showed the most TCR associations and HLA-C the fewest in a later analysis, as rates varied by HLA locus.

Concerning this clone: What it recognizes is unknown.

This receptor was obtained from a man between 50 and 59 years old in good health and CMV-seropositive. The sequenced material came from PBMCs. The gene calls are TRBV28 and TRBJ1-2, with D uncertain. The CDR3 DNA sequence: TGTGCCAGCAGTTCAGTTTCGGGGAAGGACTATGGCTACACCTTC. Amino acid sequence: CASSSVSGKDYGYTF.